These 14 T cell receptor beta chains were sequenced from one sample in a study of T cell changes during pregnancy in multiple sclerosis. TCRdb keeps only in-frame clones here, not all; method: immunoSEQ multiplex PCR. This repertoire shows roughly 24,000 clones, roughly 85% found once; its top ten account for more than 7.5%. The sequences come from CD8+ T cells from peripheral blood mononuclear cells, collected in the first trimester of pregnancy. Receptors originate from a female donor in good health, enrolled as a control in a pregnancy study.

By share of the sample, this clone is medium-sized. The chain couples TRBV4-2 to TRBJ2-5; TRBD2 agrees at 7 bases. CDR1 and CDR2 (germline): LGHNA, YNFKEQ. J was trimmed by 5 bases and V by 4 bases; bases with no gene match: 7. There are 14 residues in the CDR3. In nucleotides, the CDR3 is TGTGCCAGCAGCCCTCTGGCGGGGGATGAGACCCAGTACTTC. Its protein product is CASSPLAGDETQYF.

This chain connects TRBV7-3 to TRBJ1-2; TRBD1 might be the D (6 bases). The V gene's germline CDR1 is SGHTA and CDR2 FQGTGA. The V end was cut by 5 bases, the J end by 6 bases, with 13 bases between. This CDR3 is 13 amino acids long. The CDR3, as DNA: TGTGCCAGCAGCACCACAGGGCACGATGGCTACACCTTC. Translating it yields CASSTTGHDGYTF. Drawing the rest from reference TRBV7-3 and TRBJ1-2, the complete variable domain is GAGVSQTPSNKVTEKGKYVELRCDPISGHTALYWYRQSLGQGPEFLIYFQGTGAADDSGLPNDRFFAVRPEGSVSTLKIQRTERGDSAVYLCASSTTGHDGYTFGSGTRLTVV.

This clone is medium-sized. At the DNA level, this CDR3 is encoded by other sequences in the same sample as well. J is TRBJ1-1 and V is TRBV7-9, with D tentatively TRBD1 (5 bases). The CDR3 runs 13 residues. The germline gives CDR1 SEHNR, CDR2 FQNEAQ (reference sequence). V was pared by 5 bases and J by 3 bases, with 10 bases between. The CDR3 reads CASSPTGDTEAFF. The CDR3 bases are TGTGCCAGCAGCCCCACAGGTGACACTGAAGCTTTCTTT.

The chain uses TRBV6-6 and TRBJ1-4; unclear D gene. CDR3 size: 15 residues. Germline values: CDR1 MNHNY, CDR2 SVGAGI (reference sequence). V dropped 2 bases and J dropped 8 bases, with 15 bases sitting between them. The CDR3 loop reads CASSYNGVEGEKLFF. In nucleotides, the CDR3 is TGTGCCAGCAGTTACAACGGTGTTGAGGGCGAAAAACTGTTTTTT.

In its sample, this clone was seen once. The V gene is TRBV29-1, the J gene TRBJ1-1; D is unclear. V was cut by 5 bases and J by 4 bases, with 11 bases left in between. Germline-derived CDR1 and CDR2 are SQVTM and ANQGSEA. The CDR3 is 12 amino acids. CDR3 protein: CSVLREGTEAFF. CDR3 nucleotides: TGCAGCGTTCTCCGGGAGGGCACTGAAGCTTTCTTT.

The rearrangement joins TRBV10-1 to TRBJ2-2; TRBD2 agrees at 8 bases. V shed 10 bases and J 3 bases; nucleotides not matched to a gene: 10. Germline lookup yields CDR1 WNHNN and CDR2 SYGVQD (reference sequence). The CDR3 totals 15 residues. In DNA form, the CDR3 reads TGCGCCAAGATCGACGGGGGGGCACACACCGGGGAGCTGTTTTTT. This gives the protein CAKIDGGAHTGELFF.

The gene calls are TRBV7-3 and TRBJ2-1; 12 bases map to TRBD2. CDR3 length: 16 residues. Per the germline V gene, CDR1 is SGHTA and CDR2 is FQGTGA. V was clipped by 0 bases and J by 5 bases; unmatched bases: 2. The CDR3 region has the DNA TGTGCCAGCAGCTTAACCACTAGCGGGGGGAACAATGAGCAGTTCTTC. As protein: CASSLTTSGGNNEQFF.

The chain uses TRBV19 and TRBJ1-5, with 8 bases fitting TRBD1. Germline V gives CDR1 LNHDA, CDR2 SQIVND (reference sequence). With 6 bases clipped from V and 3 bases from J, the junction kept 13 bases outside the gene matches. This CDR3 spans 17 amino acids. The CDR3: CASSPIPRDRHNQPQHF. In nucleotides, the CDR3 is TGTGCCAGTAGCCCGATTCCCCGGGACAGGCACAATCAGCCCCAGCATTTT.

The CDR3 protein is CASSVTSTYNEQFF. The CDR3 DNA reads TGTGCCAGCAGCGTGACTAGTACCTACAATGAGCAGTTCTTC. This chain joins TRBV28 and TRBJ2-1; D perhaps matches TRBD2 (6 bases). Trimming took 6 bases from V and 2 from J, leaving 11 bases between them. There are 14 residues in the CDR3. CDR1 and CDR2 (germline): MDHEN, SYDVKM.

V and J are TRBV28 and TRBJ1-5, with TRBD1 matching over 7 bases. V was pared by 6 bases and J by 6 bases, with 8 bases of the junction left unmatched. This CDR3 contains 14 residues. CDR1 is MDHEN, CDR2 SYDVKM, per germline. The CDR3 sequence: CASSGGPGGQPQHF. CDR3 nucleotide sequence: TGTGCCAGCAGCGGAGGTCCAGGGGGTCAGCCCCAGCATTTT.

This clone was observed a single time. The chain couples TRBV29-1 to TRBJ1-2, with a tentative D call TRBD1 (5 bases). Trimming left V 6 bases short and J 3 bases short, with 8 bases between. This CDR3 region has 11 residues. The germline gives CDR1 SQVTM, CDR2 ANQGSEA. This CDR3 reads CSVGQDYGYTF. CDR3 coding DNA: TGCAGCGTCGGACAAGACTATGGCTACACCTTC.

CDR3 in amino acids: CASSLIPAGKTPNSPLHF. The CDR3 DNA reads as TGTGCCAGCAGCCTTATCCCCGCAGGGAAGACCCCTAATTCACCCCTCCACTTT. This chain connects TRBV7-3 to TRBJ1-6; possible D gene TRBD1, 5 bases. V was pared by 5 bases and J by 6 bases, with 23 bases between. The CDR3 has 18 residues. Germline V lookup: CDR1 SGHTA, CDR2 FQGTGA.

The chain recombines TRBV28 with TRBJ1-3; possible D gene TRBD1, 5 bases. Germline lookup yields CDR1 MDHEN and CDR2 SYDVKM. This CDR3 region has 14 residues. V shed 3 bases and J shed 8 bases, with 14 bases lying between them. CDR3 in amino acids: CASSFSRWGDTIYF. The CDR3 coding sequence is TGTGCCAGCAGTTTTAGTAGGTGGGGGGACACCATATATTTT. The variable domain in full, completed from reference TRBV28 and TRBJ1-3, reads DVKVTQSSRYLVKRTGEKVFLECVQDMDHENMFWYRQDPGLGLRLIYFSYDVKMKEKGDIPEGYSVSREKKERFSLILESASTNQTSMYLCASSFSRWGDTIYFGEGSWLTVV.

The chain combines TRBV27 with TRBJ1-1; D remains unclear. Looked up from germline, CDR1 is MNHEY and CDR2 is SMNVEV (reference sequence). The CDR3 loop spans 15 amino acids. V lost 0 bases to trimming and J lost 2 bases, with 10 bases between them. The chain's CDR3 is CASSLSGRGNTEAFF. CDR3 DNA: TGTGCCAGCAGTTTATCCGGCAGAGGAAACACTGAAGCTTTCTTT.